A selection of T cell receptor beta chains follows, all from one sample in a study of T cells in Graves' hyperthyroidism and ophthalmopathy. TCRdb passed the multiplex PCR reads through MiXCR, listing each CDR3 protein once. Here the sample spans approximately 200,000 distinct CDR3 sequences, about 16% being singletons. The sample consisted of blood. These receptors originate from a man aged 35 to 55 with Graves' hyperthyroidism. Both conserved end residues are part of each CDR3. A D gene is named only where the DNA matches it firmly. Only part of the rows carry a size: once, few, many, or a class if the clone is expanded.

clone size | CDR3 length | D gene | J gene | V gene | CDR3 DNA | CDR3 protein
many | 13 | NA | TRBJ1-1 | TRBV28 | TGTGCCAGCAGTTTTCGGGGGGCCACTGAAGCTTTCTTT | CASSFRGATEAFF
many | 13 | NA | TRBJ1-4 | TRBV7-9 | TGTGCCAGCAGCTCGGACGTCGGTGAAAAACTGTTTTTT | CASSSDVGEKLFF
many | 15 | TRBD1 | TRBJ2-7 | TRBV7-9 | TGTGCCAGCAGCTTAGACAGGGGCCTCCTCTACGAGCAGTACTTC | CASSLDRGLLYEQYF
NA | 16 | TRBD2 | TRBJ2-1 | TRBV2 | TGTGCCAGCAGGGGGCCGGGGCTAGCGGGGGTTGATGAGCAGTTCTTC | CASRGPGLAGVDEQFF
many | 14 | NA | TRBJ2-5 | TRBV6-1 | TGTGCCAGCAGTGAATTTGCGGCTCAAGAGACCCAGTACTTC | CASSEFAAQETQYF
many | 19 | TRBD1 | TRBJ2-3 | TRBV15 | TGTGCCACCAGCACCACGACAGGGGGCGCAGGGACTAGCACAGATACGCAGTATTTT | CATSTTTGGAGTSTDTQYF
many | 17 | NA | TRBJ1-6 | TRBV25-1 | TGTGCCAGCAGTCCAATCGGATCAGCTATGTATAATTCACCCCTCCACTTT | CASSPIGSAMYNSPLHF
NA | 13 | NA | TRBJ1-5 | TRBV24-1 | TGTGCCACCAGTGACACAGGGCGACAGCCCCAGCATTTT | CATSDTGRQPQHF
many | 11 | NA | TRBJ2-7 | TRBV2 | TGTGCCAGCAACAGGGAACACGAGCAGTACTTC | CASNREHEQYF
many | 14 | NA | TRBJ1-5 | TRBV30 | TGTGCCTGGAGTGCGGCGGACACTCTCGAGCCCCAGCATTTT | CAWSAADTLEPQHF
many | 15 | NA | TRBJ2-5 | TRBV9 | TGTGCCAGCTCGCGAGACATTCGTTTAGGGGAGACCCAGTACTTC | CASSRDIRLGETQYF
few | 14 | NA | TRBJ2-3 | TRBV5-1 | TGCGCCAGCAGCTTGCTACCAACGGCAGATACGCAGTATTTT | CASSLLPTADTQYF
many | 12 | NA | TRBJ2-7 | TRBV20-1 | TGCAGTGCTAGTTCGGTCAGCTACGAGCAGTACTTC | CSASSVSYEQYF
many | 16 | TRBD2 | TRBJ2-3 | TRBV13 | TGTGCCAGCAGCCTCGGGACTAGCGGACACACAGATACGCAGTATTTT | CASSLGTSGHTDTQYF
NA | 13 | NA | TRBJ2-3 | TRBV27 | TGTGCCAGCAGTTTATATCGCTCAGATACGCAGTATTTT | CASSLYRSDTQYF
NA | 17 | TRBD1 | TRBJ2-1 | TRBV7-9 | TGTGCCAGCAGCTTAGCGAACAGGGGGAATACCTACAATGAGCAGTTCTTC | CASSLANRGNTYNEQFF
few | 16 | NA | TRBJ1-4 | TRBV5-8 | TGTGCCAGCAGCTTATCATCAGGAGCAACTAATGAAAAACTGTTTTTT | CASSLSSGATNEKLFF
few | 16 | TRBD1 | TRBJ2-5 | TRBV20-1 | TGCAGTGCTAGTTCCCCCGGGACAGGGATACTAGAGACCCAGTACTTC | CSASSPGTGILETQYF
many | 14 | NA | TRBJ2-7 | TRBV2 | TGTGCCAGCAGTGAAGCGCTTAGGTCCTACGAGCAGTACTTC | CASSEALRSYEQYF
NA | 14 | NA | TRBJ1-5 | TRBV18 | TGTGCCAGCTCACCCGGACAGTTAGGGCAGCCCCAGCATTTT | CASSPGQLGQPQHF
NA | 15 | NA | TRBJ1-3 | TRBV7-2 | TGTGCCAGCAGCCCGGACCATCTATCTGGAAACACCATATATTTT | CASSPDHLSGNTIYF
many | 17 | NA | TRBJ2-5 | TRBV7-2 | TGTGCCAGCAGCTTAGTACGGCAGGCAAGACATTCGGGGACCCAGTACTTC | CASSLVRQARHSGTQYF
many | 14 | NA | TRBJ2-5 | TRBV6-2/TRBV6-3 | TGTGCCAGCAGTTACGGGAGGGGGCAAGAGACCCAGTACTTC | CASSYGRGQETQYF
many | 11 | NA | TRBJ2-3 | TRBV2 | TGTGCCAGCGGTCCCACAGATACGCAGTATTTT | CASGPTDTQYF
many | 18 | NA | TRBJ1-1 | TRBV6-2/TRBV6-3 | TGTGCCAGCAGTTACTTGGGACATTTACTCGTGGGGAACACTGAAGCTTTCTTT | CASSYLGHLLVGNTEAFF
many | 14 | TRBD2 | TRBJ2-7 | TRBV30 | TGTGCCTGGAGTAGAGGGCACGGGACTACGAAGCAGTACTTC | CAWSRGHGTTKQYF
NA | 15 | NA | TRBJ1-2 | TRBV9 | TGTGCCAGCAGCGGGGGGGGGGCCAGAGCCGGCGGCTACACCTTC | CASSGGGARAGGYTF
NA | 15 | TRBD2 | TRBJ2-1 | TRBV10-3 | TGTGCCATCTCACAGGCTCTAGCGGGGAACAATGAGCAGTTCTTC | CAISQALAGNNEQFF
many | 14 | TRBD1 | TRBJ2-7 | TRBV7-2 | TGTGCCAGCAGCTTCGGTCAGGGGGCGCGGGAGCAGTACTTC | CASSFGQGAREQYF
many | 16 | TRBD2 | TRBJ2-1 | TRBV20-1 | TGCAGTGCTATGTTGGCTAGCGGGGGCCGTCACAATGAGCAGTTCTTC | CSAMLASGGRHNEQFF
many | 14 | TRBD1 | TRBJ1-2 | TRBV12-3/TRBV12-4 | TGTGCCAGCGTCCCGGGACAGGGAGACTATGGCTACACCTTC | CASVPGQGDYGYTF
few | 13 | NA | TRBJ2-7 | TRBV25-1 | TGTGCCAGCAGTTCCCACCGATGGGGCGGGCAGTACTTC | CASSSHRWGGQYF
few | 15 | NA | TRBJ2-1 | TRBV15 | TGTGCCACCAGCAGATTCCCCCCAAGGGGCAATGAGCAGTTCTTC | CATSRFPPRGNEQFF
NA | 14 | NA | TRBJ2-7 | TRBV6-9 | TGTGCCAGCAGTTCGCAGTTCCTCTCCTACGAGCAGTACTTC | CASSSQFLSYEQYF
NA | 15 | NA | TRBJ1-5 | TRBV19 | TGTGCCAGTACCCTGGCGGGGTTTGGCAATCAGCCCCAGCATTTT | CASTLAGFGNQPQHF
NA | 15 | TRBD1 | TRBJ1-6 | TRBV6-1 | TGTGCCAGCAGTCTAGGACAGGGGGCTAATTCACCCCTCCACTTT | CASSLGQGANSPLHF
NA | 14 | NA | TRBJ1-1 | TRBV19 | TGTGCCAGTAGCCTCTCCCGTCTGAACACTGAAGCTTTCTTT | CASSLSRLNTEAFF
many | 16 | NA | TRBJ2-5 | TRBV9 | TGTGCCAGCAGCGTAGCTGAAGGGGAGTACCAAGAGACCCAGTACTTC | CASSVAEGEYQETQYF
many | 18 | TRBD2 | TRBJ2-3 | TRBV30 | TGTGCCTGGAGTGCAGCCCTAGCGGGGGGCTCGCCCCCAGATACGCAGTATTTT | CAWSAALAGGSPPDTQYF
many | 13 | NA | TRBJ1-4 | TRBV20-1 | TGCAGTGCTAGAGGGGATACTAATGAAAAACTGTTTTTT | CSARGDTNEKLFF
NA | 18 | TRBD2 | TRBJ2-7 | TRBV10-3 | TGTGCCATCAAGGCCGGGACTAGTTTAGTACGGGGCTCCTACGAGCAGTACTTC | CAIKAGTSLVRGSYEQYF
many | 15 | TRBD2 | TRBJ2-1 | TRBV27 | TGTGCCAGCACCCCCACGGCGGGGGTGGGCAATGAGCAGTTCTTC | CASTPTAGVGNEQFF
many | 15 | NA | TRBJ2-1 | TRBV28 | TGTGCCAGCAGTTTGGGTGGGGGGCCGGAAAATGAGCAGTTCTTC | CASSLGGGPENEQFF
few | 17 | TRBD1 | TRBJ1-4 | TRBV4-2 | TGTGCCAGCAGCCAAGCAGGGGGCGGGGCAACTAATGAAAAACTGTTTTTT | CASSQAGGGATNEKLFF
many | 15 | NA | TRBJ1-1 | TRBV3-1 | TGTGCCAGCAGCTCTCATGGGGCAGGGAACACTGAAGCTTTCTTT | CASSSHGAGNTEAFF
NA | 16 | TRBD2 | TRBJ2-2 | TRBV5-4 | TGTGCCAGCAGCTCCGCGACTAGCGGGGGGGATGGGGAGCTGTTTTTT | CASSSATSGGDGELFF
many | 14 | NA | TRBJ1-5 | TRBV3-1 | TGTGCCAGCAGCCAATCTGACGGCGGACGACCCCAGCATTTT | CASSQSDGGRPQHF
many | 15 | TRBD2 | TRBJ2-7 | TRBV6-1 | TGTGCCAGCAGTTCTCCAGCGGGGGCTGGGTACGAGCAGTACTTC | CASSSPAGAGYEQYF
NA | 15 | TRBD2 | TRBJ2-3 | TRBV6-5 | TGTGCCAGCAGTTACCTAGCGGGGGGGCAAGATACGCAGTATTTT | CASSYLAGGQDTQYF
many | 13 | NA | TRBJ1-2 | TRBV28 | TGTGCCAGCAGTTTTGGCGGTCGCTATGGCTACACCTTC | CASSFGGRYGYTF
many | 13 | TRBD1 | TRBJ1-1 | TRBV28 | TGTGCCAGCAGTCTTAACAGGGGGCGAGAAGCTTTCTTT | CASSLNRGREAFF
NA | 14 | NA | TRBJ2-4 | TRBV5-5 | TGTGCCAGGAATTATCGACTAGCCAAAAACATTCAGTACTTC | CARNYRLAKNIQYF
many | 14 | TRBD2 | TRBJ2-1 | TRBV20-1 | TGCAGTGCGCGGACTAGCGGGGGGGCCAATGAGCAGTTCTTC | CSARTSGGANEQFF
many | 13 | NA | TRBJ2-2 | TRBV12-5 | TGTGCTAGTGGTTTGGATGACACCGGGGAGCTGTTTTTT | CASGLDDTGELFF
many | 14 | TRBD1 | TRBJ1-1 | TRBV10-3 | TGTGCCATCAGAGAGGGACAGGCCAACACTGAAGCTTTCTTT | CAIREGQANTEAFF
many | 16 | TRBD1 | TRBJ2-3 | TRBV15 | TGTGCCACCAGCAGAGTGTCAGGGGGCGGCACAGATACGCAGTATTTT | CATSRVSGGGTDTQYF
NA | 17 | TRBD2 | TRBJ2-1 | TRBV6-2/TRBV6-3 | TGTGCCAGCAGCCTCACTAGCGGGGGTTCCTTCTACAATGAGCAGTTCTTC | CASSLTSGGSFYNEQFF
many | 14 | TRBD2 | TRBJ2-3 | TRBV28 | TGTGCCAGCAAGCGGGGGGATAGCACAGATACGCAGTATTTT | CASKRGDSTDTQYF
many | 13 | NA | TRBJ1-2 | TRBV2 | TGTGCCAGCAGACCCTTCAAGGCCTATGGCTACACCTTC | CASRPFKAYGYTF
many | 14 | NA | TRBJ1-1 | TRBV7-2 | TGTGCCAGCAGCTTAGAAAGGCGGGTCGCTGAAGCTTTCTTT | CASSLERRVAEAFF